These 8 T cell receptor beta chains originate from one sample sequenced in a study of OX40 agonist ivuxolimab in advanced cancers. Using immunoSEQ multiplex PCR, the repertoire was profiled, and TCRdb retains in-frame clones only, with some absent. The sample records tens of thousands of clones, roughly 72% being singletons. Sample: CD4+ or CD8+ T cells sorted from blood, taken in a trial of the OX40 agonist ivuxolimab. The receptors shown here come from an adult with an advanced solid tumor such as melanoma, head and neck, liver or kidney cancer.

This chain connects TRBV13 to TRBJ2-7; 9 bases are shared with TRBD1. The CDR3 covers 13 residues. Looked up from germline, CDR1 is PRHDT and CDR2 is FYEKMQ (reference sequence). V lost 5 bases to trimming and J lost 3 bases; unmatched junction nucleotides: 2. CDR3 DNA: TGTGCCAGCAGCCAGGGACAGGGCTACGAGCAGTACTTC. Its translation: CASSQGQGYEQYF.

This sequence joins TRBV7-6 and TRBJ1-4; possibly TRBD1 for D (5 bases). The germline V and J ends were trimmed by 5 bases and 10 bases, with 23 bases remaining between them. Germline CDR1 and CDR2: SGHVS and FNYEAQ. The CDR3 length is 16 residues. As DNA, the CDR3 is TGTGCCAGCAGCCCCGGTCGGGGCGGGTGGGGAGTAAAACTGTTTTTT. Its protein product is CASSPGRGGWGVKLFF.

This clone was detected only once. The chain combines TRBV2 with TRBJ2-7, with unresolved D. V lost 6 bases, J lost 2 bases, and 17 bases lay in between. Germline V gene sequence: CDR1 SNHLY, CDR2 FYNNEI. The CDR3 is made up of 15 amino acids. The CDR3 nucleotides read TGTGCCAGCAGCGACCAGGCCCTAACCACCTACGAGCAGTACTTC. It translates to CASSDQALTTYEQYF.

This chain links TRBV28 with TRBJ2-2; D is unclear. The CDR3 is 15 amino acids. The V end lost 3 bases, the J end lost 2 bases, and 10 bases lay between the germline ends. The germline gives CDR1 MDHEN, CDR2 SYDVKM. The CDR3 spells CASSFGDRNTGELFF. As DNA, the CDR3 is TGTGCCAGCAGTTTCGGAGATCGTAACACCGGGGAGCTGTTTTTT.

The V gene is TRBV6-5, the J gene TRBJ2-2; D perhaps matches TRBD1 (6 bases). Looked up from germline, CDR1 is MNHEY and CDR2 is SVGAGI. This CDR3 spans 14 amino acids. V dropped 7 bases and J dropped 3 bases, with 12 bases sitting between them. CDR3 DNA: TGTGCCAGCACGCTACAGGGAGACACCGGGGAGCTGTTTTTT. This translates into CASTLQGDTGELFF.

The genes are TRBV25-1 and TRBJ2-7; D unclear. The CDR3 consists of 12 residues. V was trimmed by 6 bases and J by 3 bases, leaving 9 bases between them. Germline V gives CDR1 MGHDK, CDR2 SYGVNS. This CDR3 is CASSAEDYEQYF. CDR3 bases: TGTGCCAGCAGCGCAGAGGACTACGAGCAGTACTTC.

This clone appeared once. The rearrangement joins TRBV4-2 to TRBJ1-1; no clear D gene. Per the germline V gene, CDR1 is LGHNA and CDR2 is YNFKEQ. This CDR3 comprises 14 residues. V lost 3 bases to trimming and J lost 2 bases, with 10 bases between them. CDR3 nucleotides: TGTGCCAGCAGCCAGGCGGGCCCCAACACTGAAGCTTTCTTT. It is translated as CASSQAGPNTEAFF.

About this clone itself: A much larger clone lies a single base off, so this may be a read error. The chain carries TRBV9 and TRBJ2-5; TRBD1 aligns across 9 bases. The DNA end is more similar to TRBJ2-7, so the J call may be wrong. The CDR3 contains 15 residues. Germline V gene data show CDR1 as SGDLS and CDR2 as YYNGEE. CDR3 DNA: TGTGCCAGCAGCGTAGCTGGGACAGGGATCTACGAGCAGTACTTC. Translating gives CASSVAGTGIYEQYF.